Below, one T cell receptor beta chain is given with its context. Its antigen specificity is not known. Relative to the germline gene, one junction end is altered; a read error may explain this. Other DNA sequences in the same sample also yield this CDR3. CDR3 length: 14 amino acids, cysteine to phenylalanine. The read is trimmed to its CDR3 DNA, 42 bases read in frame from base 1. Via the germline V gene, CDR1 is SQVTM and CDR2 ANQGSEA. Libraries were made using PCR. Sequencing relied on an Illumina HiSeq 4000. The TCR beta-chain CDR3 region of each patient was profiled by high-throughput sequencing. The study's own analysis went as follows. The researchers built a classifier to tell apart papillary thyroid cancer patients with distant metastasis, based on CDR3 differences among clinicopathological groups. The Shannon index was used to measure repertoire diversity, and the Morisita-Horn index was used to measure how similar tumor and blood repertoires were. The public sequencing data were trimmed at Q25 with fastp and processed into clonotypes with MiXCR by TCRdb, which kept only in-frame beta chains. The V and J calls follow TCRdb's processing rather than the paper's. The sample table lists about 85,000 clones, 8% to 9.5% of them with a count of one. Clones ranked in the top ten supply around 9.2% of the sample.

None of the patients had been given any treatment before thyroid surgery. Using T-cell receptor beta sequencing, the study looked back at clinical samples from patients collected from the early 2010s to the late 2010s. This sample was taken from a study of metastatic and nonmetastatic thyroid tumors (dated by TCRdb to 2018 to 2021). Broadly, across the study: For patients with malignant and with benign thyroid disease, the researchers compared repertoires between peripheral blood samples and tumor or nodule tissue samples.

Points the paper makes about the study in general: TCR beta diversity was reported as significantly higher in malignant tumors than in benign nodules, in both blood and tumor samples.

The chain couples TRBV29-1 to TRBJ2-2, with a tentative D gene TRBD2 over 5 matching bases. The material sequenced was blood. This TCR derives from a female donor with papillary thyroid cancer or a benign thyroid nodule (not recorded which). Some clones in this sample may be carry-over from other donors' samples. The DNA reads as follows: TGCAGCGTTGAAGGGCGGACGAACACCGGGGAGTTGTTTTTT. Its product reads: CSVEGRTNTGELFF.